This T cell receptor (beta chain) was recovered during a study of PD-L1 blockade in urothelial cancer. Study-level background: About 90% of the roughly 30 patients were men who had bladder-origin urothelial cancer. Blood was subjected to analysis at 3 weeks (second dose) and 6 weeks following treatment start. The study recovered a median of roughly 140,000 T cells per blood sample.

The table came from immunoSEQ multiplex PCR; TCRdb's copy has only in-frame clones and leaves some out. The sample contains 75,000 to 95,000 clones, over 80% of which appear only once. Time point specified: pretreatment peripheral blood. Patients' urothelial carcinoma was locally advanced or metastatic. Trimming removed 4 bases from V and 0 bases from J, with 17 bases in between. The CDR3 runs to 17 residues. Germline CDR1 reads SGHRS; CDR2 reads YFSETQ. The gene calls are TRBV5-1 and TRBJ1-3; tentatively, D is TRBD1 (5 bases). Sequences were derived from PBMCs, sampled around atezolizumab (anti-PD-L1) treatment. The sequence was obtained from a man aged 40-50 years with urothelial cancer. In DNA, the CDR3 is TGCGCCAGCAGCCCAAACACAGGTCCCAGCTCTGGAAACACCATATATTTT. Its translation: CASSPNTGPSSGNTIYF.